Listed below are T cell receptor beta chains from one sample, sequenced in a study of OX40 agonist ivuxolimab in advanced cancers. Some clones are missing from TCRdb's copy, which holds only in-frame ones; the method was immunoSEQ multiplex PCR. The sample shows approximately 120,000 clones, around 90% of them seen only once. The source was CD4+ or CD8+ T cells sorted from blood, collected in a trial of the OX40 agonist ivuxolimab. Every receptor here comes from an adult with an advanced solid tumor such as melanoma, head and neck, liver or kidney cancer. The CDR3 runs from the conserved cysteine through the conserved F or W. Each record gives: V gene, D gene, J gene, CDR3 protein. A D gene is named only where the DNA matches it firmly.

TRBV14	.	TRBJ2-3	CASSRLPSTDTQYF
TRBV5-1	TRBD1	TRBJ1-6	CASSLTGDNSPLHF
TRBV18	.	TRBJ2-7	CASSQPLAATGYEQYF
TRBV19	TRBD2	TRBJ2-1	CASSIRAQREGRDNEQFF
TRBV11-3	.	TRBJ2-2	CASSLSGGRTGELFF
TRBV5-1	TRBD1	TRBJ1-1	CASSLVLRGRDTEAFF
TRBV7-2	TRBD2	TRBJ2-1	CASSHLAGGVNEQFF
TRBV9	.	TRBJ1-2	CASSSVRSETWGYGYTF
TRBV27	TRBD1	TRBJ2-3	CASSLGQPNTDTQYF
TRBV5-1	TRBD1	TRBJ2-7	CASSSQGFTYEQYF
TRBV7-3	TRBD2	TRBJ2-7	CASSAGTSGYELYF
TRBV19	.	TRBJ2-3	CASSKTGTSTDTQYF
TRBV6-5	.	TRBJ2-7	CASSPGIGYEQYF
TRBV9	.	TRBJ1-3	CASSPDMGNTIYF
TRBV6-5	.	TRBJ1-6	CASSGTPDSPLHF
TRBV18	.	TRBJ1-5	CASSVTEVNQPQHF
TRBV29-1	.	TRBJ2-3	CSVGQPDTQYF
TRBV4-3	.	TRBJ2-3	CASSPLGGGVTDTQYF
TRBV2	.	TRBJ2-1	CASSEVYEQFF
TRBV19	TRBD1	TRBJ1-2	CASSWGNRGPNYGYTF
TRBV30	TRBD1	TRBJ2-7	CAWSLNRGVGEQYF
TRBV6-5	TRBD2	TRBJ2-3	CASSSGLPHTDTQYF
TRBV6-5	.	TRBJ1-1	CASSYRVESEAFF
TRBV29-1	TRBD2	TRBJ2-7	CSVGLAGEQYF
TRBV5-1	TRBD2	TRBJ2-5	CASRWEGGPGETQYF
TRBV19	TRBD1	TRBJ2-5	CASRATGGMETQYF
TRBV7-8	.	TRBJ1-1	CASSLVYRGLSTEAFF
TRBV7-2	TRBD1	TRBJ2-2	CASSSRQGINTGELFF
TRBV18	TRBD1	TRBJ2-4	CASSGTENIQYF
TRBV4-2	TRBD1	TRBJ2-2	CASSQDNRGRTGELFF
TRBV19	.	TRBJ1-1	CASSNLVTAMNTEAFF
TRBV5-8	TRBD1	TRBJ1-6	CASSVRGGQVSSPLHF
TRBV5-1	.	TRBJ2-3	CASSFGGFTDTQYF
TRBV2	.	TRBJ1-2	CASSTGWDTF
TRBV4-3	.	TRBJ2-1	CASSQDGAFNEQFF
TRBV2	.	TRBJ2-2	CASKRRTNTGELFF
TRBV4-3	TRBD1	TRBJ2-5	CASSRDSQETQYF
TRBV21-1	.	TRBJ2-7	CASINGQGCRHEQYF
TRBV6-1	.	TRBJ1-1	CASSELRAEAFF
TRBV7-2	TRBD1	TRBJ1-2	CASSFTGGVTRGYTF
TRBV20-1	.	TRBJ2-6	CSASAKNVLTF
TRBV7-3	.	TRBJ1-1	CASSGYRNTEAFF
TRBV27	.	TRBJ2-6	CASSLIGANVLTF
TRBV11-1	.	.	CASSKRTHNYEQYF
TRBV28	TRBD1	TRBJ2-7	CASSSPDRGYEQYF
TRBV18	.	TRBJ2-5	CASSSRQDVGETQYF